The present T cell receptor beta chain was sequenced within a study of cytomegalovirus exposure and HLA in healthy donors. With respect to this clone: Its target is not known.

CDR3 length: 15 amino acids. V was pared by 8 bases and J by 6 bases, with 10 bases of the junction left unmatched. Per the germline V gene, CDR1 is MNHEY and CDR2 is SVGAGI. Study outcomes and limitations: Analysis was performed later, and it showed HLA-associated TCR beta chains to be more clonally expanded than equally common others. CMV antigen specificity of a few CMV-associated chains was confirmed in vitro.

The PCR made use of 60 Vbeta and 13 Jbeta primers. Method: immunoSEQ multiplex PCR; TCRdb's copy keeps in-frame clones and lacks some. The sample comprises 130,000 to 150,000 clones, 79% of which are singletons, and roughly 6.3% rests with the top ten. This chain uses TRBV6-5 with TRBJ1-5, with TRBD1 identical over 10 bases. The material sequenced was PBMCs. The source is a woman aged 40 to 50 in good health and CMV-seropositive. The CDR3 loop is CASRRGTGASQPQHF. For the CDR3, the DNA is TGTGCCAGCCGACGAGGGACAGGGGCATCTCAGCCCCAGCATTTT.